What follows is one T cell receptor beta chain and its context. Trimming cost V 4 bases and J 8 bases, with 21 bases left between them. The CDR3 sequence is 15 residues long. The germline CDR1 and CDR2 sequences are GTSNPN and SVGIG (reference sequence). The data derive from a study of blood T cell repertoires in COVID-19. The assay was immunoSEQ multiplex PCR, and TCRdb's table has in-frame clones only and misses some. The table records 120,000 to 150,000 clones, 70% to 90% of them present only once. The sample consisted of peripheral blood. This chain connects TRBV30 to TRBJ2-1; TRBD2 is a possible D gene (5 bases). The origin of this receptor is a woman between 45 and 60 years old with acute or convalescent COVID-19. As DNA, the CDR3 is TGTGCCTGGAATTCTGGAGGACCGATTCGCGATGAGCAGTTCTTC. Protein: CAWNSGGPIRDEQFF.